This TCR beta chain is from a study of T cells in Graves' hyperthyroidism and ophthalmopathy. Germline V gives CDR1 MNHEY, CDR2 SVGEGT. The CDR3 runs to 15 residues. The V segment lost 6 bases and the J segment 3 bases; nucleotides outside the gene matches: 7. This clonotype was seen ten or more times. Its antigen remains unknown. Overall study findings and caveats: Most thyroid clonotypes that were expanded above 0.001 also turned up in blood. Through a model of 13 V-J features, ophthalmopathy was separated from stable hyperthyroidism.

If no ophthalmopathy progression occurred within 18 months, Graves' hyperthyroidism was stable. It was RNA transcripts that yielded the amplified TCR beta CDR3 regions. The HTBI primer set drove a first-round RT-PCR of the TCR CDR3. TCRdb redid the calling of the multiplex PCR reads with MiXCR, one entry per CDR3 protein. The table lists a few hundred thousand distinct CDR3 sequences, around 14% of them singletons, with around 7.8% in the top ten. The sequence came from a woman aged 25 to 39 with Graves' hyperthyroidism. Material: blood. V and J are TRBV6-2 or TRBV6-3 and TRBJ2-1, with TRBD1 identical over 8 bases. CDR3: CASSQTGDRYNEQFF. The DNA for the CDR3 is TGTGCCAGCAGCCAGACAGGGGATCGCTACAATGAGCAGTTCTTC.